The 10 T cell receptor beta chains in this list originate from one sample, sequenced in a study of blood T cell repertoires in COVID-19 (dated by TCRdb to the early 2020s). Preparation of the library involved the immunoSEQ multiplex PCR assay. In its TCRdb copy, this immuneACCESS table keeps in-frame sequences only and misses some clones. Where compared with another copy, unresolved V genes explain less than half of these, and the others have no known cause. This sample is represented by some 220,000 clones; about 85% of them were singletons. The top ten clonotypes cover 2.9% of the sample. Sequenced sample: peripheral blood. The receptors stem from a man aged 45-65 years who had recovered from COVID-19.

J is TRBJ2-7 and V is TRBV27; the match to TRBD2 covers 7 bases. The V gene's germline CDR1 is MNHEY and CDR2 SMNVEV (reference sequence). The junction had 11 bases not matched to a gene; V was cut back by 3 bases and J by 6 bases. CDR3 length equals 15 residues. The CDR3 region has the DNA TGTGCCAGCAGTTTCACGGGGACGGGGGGAGGCGAGCAGTACTTC. Encoded protein: CASSFTGTGGGEQYF.

V is TRBV2 and J is TRBJ2-7; 9 nucleotides align to TRBD2. Germline values: CDR1 SNHLY, CDR2 FYNNEI. With 3 bases clipped from V and 3 bases from J, the junction kept 6 bases outside the gene matches. The CDR3 length is 15 residues. This CDR3 reads CASSDRGLANYEQYF. DNA for the CDR3: TGTGCCAGCAGTGATAGAGGACTAGCGAACTACGAGCAGTACTTC.

This chain uses TRBV27 with TRBJ2-7; 11 nucleotides match TRBD2. Germline V lookup: CDR1 MNHEY, CDR2 SMNVEV (reference sequence). The ends lost 5 bases at V and 3 bases at J; junction bases unmatched: 9. This CDR3 contains 16 residues. The CDR3 protein is CASSRRLAGQIYEQYF. The CDR3 bases are TGTGCCAGCAGTCGTAGACTAGCGGGGCAAATCTACGAGCAGTACTTC.

This sequence joins TRBV5-4 and TRBJ1-5, with TRBD1 matching over 7 bases. This CDR3 comprises 14 residues. CDR1 and CDR2 from the germline V gene are SGHNT and YYREEE (reference sequence). Trimming at V came to 0 bases and at J to 4 bases, leaving 1 base not matched to a gene. Here the CDR3 DNA reads TGTGCCAGCAGCTTGGGGGGACAGAATCAGCCCCAGCATTTT. This gives the protein CASSLGGQNQPQHF.

The chain recombines TRBV9 with TRBJ2-1; TRBD2 might be the D (5 bases). Trimming removed 6 bases from V and 1 base from J, with 14 bases in between. The germline gives CDR1 SGDLS, CDR2 YYNGEE. The CDR3 has 15 amino acids. CDR3: CASTPGSFSYNEQFF. Written as DNA, the CDR3 is TGTGCCAGCACTCCTGGGAGTTTTTCCTACAATGAGCAGTTCTTC.

This chain connects TRBV27 to TRBJ1-1; possible D gene TRBD1, 6 bases. The length of the CDR3 is 15 residues. CDR1 is MNHEY and CDR2 is SMNVEV in the germline V gene (reference sequence). Between the trimmed V and J ends, which lost 5 bases and 2 bases, there was a span of 15 bases. CDR3 protein: CASSQALGGNTEAFF. CDR3 nucleotide sequence: TGTGCCAGCAGTCAGGCCCTAGGGGGAAACACTGAAGCTTTCTTT.

The rearrangement joins TRBV3-1 (or the pseudogene TRBV3-2) to TRBJ2-2; TRBD2 agrees at 7 bases. The CDR3 is 15 residues long. From germline, CDR1 is LGHDT and CDR2 YNNKEL (reference sequence). Trimming removed 3 bases from V and 8 bases from J; junction bases left unmatched: 9. CDR3 sequence: CASSQASGLGGELFF. For the CDR3, the DNA is TGTGCCAGCAGCCAGGCTAGCGGTCTAGGGGGGGAGCTGTTTTTT.

The V gene is TRBV9, the J gene TRBJ2-1, with D hard to call. V dropped 0 bases and J dropped 2 bases, with 12 bases sitting between them. CDR1 is SGDLS and CDR2 is YYNGEE in the germline V gene. This CDR3 region has 16 residues. As DNA, the CDR3 is TGTGCCAGCAGCGTAGCTACGAGTCTACCCTACAATGAGCAGTTCTTC. This sequence encodes CASSVATSLPYNEQFF. Complete variable domain (other parts from reference TRBV9 and TRBJ2-1): DSGVTQTPKHLITATGQRVTLRCSPRSGDLSVYWYQQSLDQGLQFLIQYYNGEERAKGNILERFSAQQFPDLHSELNLSSLELGDSALYFCASSVATSLPYNEQFFGPGTRLTVL.

The CDR3 region is CASSQGGQRNTIYF. CDR3 sequence (DNA): TGTGCCAGCAGCCAAGGGGGACAGCGAAACACCATATATTTT. J is TRBJ1-3 and V is TRBV3-1 (or the pseudogene TRBV3-2); 7 nucleotides line up with TRBD1. The CDR3 consists of 14 residues. CDR1 is LGHDT, CDR2 YNNKEL, per germline (reference sequence). Germline trimming cut 1 base from V and 5 bases from J; bases unmatched to any gene: 2.

This sequence joins TRBV28 and TRBJ2-3; 7 positions match TRBD2. The CDR3 sequence is 15 residues long. V lost 6 bases to trimming and J lost 1 base; unmatched junction nucleotides: 7. From germline, CDR1 is MDHEN and CDR2 SYDVKM. This CDR3 is CASSQILAGTDTQYF. The CDR3, as DNA: TGTGCCAGCAGCCAGATTCTAGCGGGCACAGATACGCAGTATTTT.